A selection of T cell receptor beta chains follows, all from one sample in a study of OX40 agonist ivuxolimab in advanced cancers. Profiled with immunoSEQ multiplex PCR; TCRdb holds only in-frame clones, not every one. In the table there are about 70,000 clones, more than 75% of which are singletons. This sample comprised CD4+ or CD8+ T cells sorted from blood, obtained in a trial of the OX40 agonist ivuxolimab. The receptors stem from an adult with an advanced solid tumor such as melanoma, head and neck, liver or kidney cancer. Both conserved end residues are part of each CDR3. D genes are given only for firm matches. Rows may omit the clone size; those that give it use once, few, many or a size class.

once,13,.,TRBJ2-3,TRBV18,TGTGCCAGCTCACCGGCGGTAACAGATACGCAGTATTTT,CASSPAVTDTQYF
.,13,.,TRBJ1-4,TRBV18,TGTGCCAGCTCACCACGACAGTTCGAAAAACTGTTTTTT,CASSPRQFEKLFF
few,17,TRBD1,TRBJ1-5,TRBV5-5,TGTGCCAGCAGCTGGGGGACAGGGGGGTCCAGCAATCAGCCCCAGCATTTT,CASSWGTGGSSNQPQHF
.,16,TRBD1,TRBJ2-1,TRBV11-2,TGTGCCAGCAGCGACACAGGGGGGACAACCTACAATGAGCAGTTCTTC,CASSDTGGTTYNEQFF
.,15,TRBD1,TRBJ2-3,TRBV25-1,TGTGCCAGCAGCGAATACAGGGGTACACCAGATACGCAGTATTTT,CASSEYRGTPDTQYF
.,16,.,TRBJ1-2,TRBV18,TGTGCCAGCTCACCAAGTCAGGCTATCGTGGACTATGGCTACACCTTC,CASSPSQAIVDYGYTF
.,16,TRBD1,TRBJ2-1,TRBV5-4,TGTGCCAGCGCGACGGACAGGGCCAGCTCCTACAATGAGCAGTTCTTC,CASATDRASSYNEQFF
.,13,TRBD2,TRBJ2-3,TRBV6-6,TGTGCCAGCAGTTACCCCGGGGGGGAGACGCAGTATTTT,CASSYPGGETQYF
.,13,.,TRBJ1-3,TRBV7-9,TGTGCCACCCCGTTGGACTCTGGAAACACCATATATTTT,CATPLDSGNTIYF
.,16,.,TRBJ1-2,TRBV27,TGTGCCAGCAGTTCGCGTAGGGCCCCAGCCCCCTATGGCTACACCTTC,CASSSRRAPAPYGYTF
.,11,.,TRBJ2-7,TRBV10-3,TGTGCCATCAGCTTGAAACACGAGCAGTACTTC,CAISLKHEQYF
once,14,TRBD2,TRBJ2-4,TRBV2,TGTGCCAGCAGTGCTGGCGGGGGGGCAAACATTCAGTACTTC,CASSAGGGANIQYF
.,16,TRBD2,TRBJ2-5,TRBV11-1,TGTGCCAGCAGCTCCGCGGGACTAGCGGGAGCAGAGACCCAGTACTTC,CASSSAGLAGAETQYF
.,14,.,TRBJ1-1,TRBV5-1,TGCGCCAGCACCTCCGCCCCACCGAACACTGAAGCTTTCTTT,CASTSAPPNTEAFF
.,19,.,TRBJ1-5,TRBV21-1,.,CASSKRVASGSSGNQPQHF
.,15,TRBD1,TRBJ2-5,TRBV10-3,TGTGCCATCAGTGAGGGACAGGGGGCGACAGAGACCCAGTACTTC,CAISEGQGATETQYF
.,16,.,TRBJ1-3,TRBV11-2,TGTGCCAGCAGCTCCCGGCCCGGTAGCTCTGGAAACACCATATATTTT,CASSSRPGSSGNTIYF
.,15,TRBD2,TRBJ2-7,TRBV28,TGTGCCAGCAGTTTCGAGACTAGCGGGGATTACGAGCAGTACTTC,CASSFETSGDYEQYF
.,15,TRBD1,TRBJ1-2,TRBV7-2,TGTGCCAGCAGCTTGAGGGGACAGGGAAACTATGGCTACACCTTC,CASSLRGQGNYGYTF
.,15,TRBD2,TRBJ2-7,TRBV4-3,TGCGCCAGCAGCCCGGGGACTAGCGGGAGGCGCGAGCAGTACTTC,CASSPGTSGRREQYF
.,13,.,TRBJ1-2,TRBV6-6,TGTGCCAGCAGCCAGGACCCTAACTATGGCTACACCTTC,CASSQDPNYGYTF
.,11,.,TRBJ2-4,TRBV6-5,TGTGCCAGCAGTTATGGAGAACAGGAGTACTTC,CASSYGEQEYF
.,15,.,TRBJ2-7,TRBV6-1,TGTGCCAGCAGGCAACTCTCGGTTCCGGTCTACGAGCAGTACTTC,CASRQLSVPVYEQYF
.,14,.,TRBJ1-1,TRBV2,TGTGCCAGCACCGGGACGTGGGCGAACACTGAAGCTTTCTTT,CASTGTWANTEAFF
.,15,.,TRBJ1-2,TRBV19,TGTGCCAGTAGTATGCAAGAACAGAGGAACTATGGCTACACCTTC,CASSMQEQRNYGYTF
.,13,TRBD1,TRBJ1-2,TRBV2,TGTGCCAGCAGTACACAGGGGGCCGGTGGCTACACCTTC,CASSTQGAGGYTF
.,15,.,TRBJ2-3,TRBV5-6,TGTGCCAGCAGCTTGGCGCTCCGGGCCACAGATACGCAGTATTTT,CASSLALRATDTQYF
.,11,.,TRBJ1-1,TRBV6-6,TGTGCCAGCAGCCCCGGGTCTGAAGCTTTCTTT,CASSPGSEAFF
.,15,TRBD1,TRBJ1-2,TRBV5-1,TGCGCCAGCAGCTTGGGACAGGGGGCGGGGTATGGCTACACCTTC,CASSLGQGAGYGYTF
.,16,TRBD1,TRBJ1-2,TRBV28,TGTGCCAGCAGTTCACCCGCGGACAGGGACCTCTATGGCTACACCTTC,CASSSPADRDLYGYTF